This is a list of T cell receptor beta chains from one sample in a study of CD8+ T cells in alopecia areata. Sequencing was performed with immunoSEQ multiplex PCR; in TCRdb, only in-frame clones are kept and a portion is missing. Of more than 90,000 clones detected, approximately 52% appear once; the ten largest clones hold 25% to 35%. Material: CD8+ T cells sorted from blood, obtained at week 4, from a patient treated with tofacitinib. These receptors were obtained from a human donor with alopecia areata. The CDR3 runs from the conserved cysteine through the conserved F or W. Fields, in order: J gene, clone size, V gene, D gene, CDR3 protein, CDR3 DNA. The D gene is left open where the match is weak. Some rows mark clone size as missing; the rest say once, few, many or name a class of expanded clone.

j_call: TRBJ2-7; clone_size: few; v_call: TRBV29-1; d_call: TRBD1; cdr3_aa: CSVGDGQGYYEQYF; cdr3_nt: TGCAGCGTTGGGGACGGACAGGGGTACTACGAGCAGTACTTC
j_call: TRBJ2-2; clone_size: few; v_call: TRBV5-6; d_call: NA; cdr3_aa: CASSLWGFTGELFF; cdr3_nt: TGTGCCAGCAGCTTGTGGGGATTCACCGGGGAGCTGTTTTTT
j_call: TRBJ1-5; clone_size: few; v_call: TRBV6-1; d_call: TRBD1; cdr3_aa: CASTHTTGEGQPQHF; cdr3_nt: TGTGCCAGCACCCATACGACAGGGGAGGGACAGCCCCAGCATTTT
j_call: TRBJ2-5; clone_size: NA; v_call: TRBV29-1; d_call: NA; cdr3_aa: CSVELAGKETQYF; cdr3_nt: TGCAGCGTTGAACTGGCAGGGAAAGAGACCCAGTACTTC
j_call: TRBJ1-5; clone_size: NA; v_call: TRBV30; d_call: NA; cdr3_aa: CAWTSPGFSNQPQHF; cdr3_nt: TGTGCCTGGACCTCGCCAGGGTTCAGCAATCAGCCCCAGCATTTT
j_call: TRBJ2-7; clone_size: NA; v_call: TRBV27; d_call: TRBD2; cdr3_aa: CASSFSGGSYEQYF; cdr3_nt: TGTGCCAGCAGTTTCAGCGGGGGTTCCTACGAGCAGTACTTC
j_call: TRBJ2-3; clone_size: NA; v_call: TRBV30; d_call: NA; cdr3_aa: CAYITFTDTQYF; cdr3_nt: TGTGCCTATATCACCTTCACAGATACGCAGTATTTT
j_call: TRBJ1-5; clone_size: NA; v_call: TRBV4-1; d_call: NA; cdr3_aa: CASSQRTGIQPQHF; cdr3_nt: TGCGCCAGCAGCCAAAGGACGGGGATTCAGCCCCAGCATTTT
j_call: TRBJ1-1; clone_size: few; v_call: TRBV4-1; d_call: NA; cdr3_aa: CASTHRERNLNTEAFF; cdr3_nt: TGCGCCAGCACCCACCGGGAGAGGAACTTGAACACTGAAGCTTTCTTT
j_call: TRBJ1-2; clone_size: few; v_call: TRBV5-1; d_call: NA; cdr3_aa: CASSWDGTNYGYTF; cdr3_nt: TGCGCCAGCAGCTGGGATGGGACTAACTATGGCTACACCTTC
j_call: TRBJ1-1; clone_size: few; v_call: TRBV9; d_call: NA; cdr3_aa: CASSVVDRWNTEAFF; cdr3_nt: TGTGCCAGCAGCGTAGTAGACAGGTGGAACACTGAAGCTTTCTTT
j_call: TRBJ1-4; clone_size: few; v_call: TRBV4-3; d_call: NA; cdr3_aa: CASSQNTATNEKLFF; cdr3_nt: TGCGCCAGCAGCCAGAACACAGCAACTAATGAAAAACTGTTTTTT
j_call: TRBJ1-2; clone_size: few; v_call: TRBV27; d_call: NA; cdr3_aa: CASSLIAGYGYTF; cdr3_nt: TGTGCCAGCAGTTTGATCGCGGGCTATGGCTACACCTTC
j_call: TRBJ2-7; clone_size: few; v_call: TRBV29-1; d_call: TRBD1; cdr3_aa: CSVRQGGSYEQYF; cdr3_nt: TGCAGCGTCAGACAGGGTGGGTCCTACGAGCAGTACTTC
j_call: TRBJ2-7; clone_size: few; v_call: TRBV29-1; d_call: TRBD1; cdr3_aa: CSVTGTGGYEQYF; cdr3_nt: TGCAGCGTTACCGGGACAGGGGGTTACGAGCAGTACTTC